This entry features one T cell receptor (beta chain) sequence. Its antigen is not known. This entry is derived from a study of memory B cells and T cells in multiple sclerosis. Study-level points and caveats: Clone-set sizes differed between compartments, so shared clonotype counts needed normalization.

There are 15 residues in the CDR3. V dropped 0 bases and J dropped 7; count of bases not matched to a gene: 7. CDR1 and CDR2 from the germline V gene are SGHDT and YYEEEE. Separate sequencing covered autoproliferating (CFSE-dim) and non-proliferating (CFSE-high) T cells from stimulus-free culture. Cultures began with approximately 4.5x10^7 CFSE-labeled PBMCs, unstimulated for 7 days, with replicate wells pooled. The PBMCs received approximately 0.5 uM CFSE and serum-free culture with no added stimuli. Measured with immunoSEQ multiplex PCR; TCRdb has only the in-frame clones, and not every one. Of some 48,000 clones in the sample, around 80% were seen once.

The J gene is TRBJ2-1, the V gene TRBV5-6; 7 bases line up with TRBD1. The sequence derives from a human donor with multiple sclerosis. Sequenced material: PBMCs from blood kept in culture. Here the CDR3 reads CASSLGAGTVNEQFF. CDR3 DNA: TGTGCCAGCAGCTTGGGTGCCGGGACAGTAAATGAGCAGTTCTTC.